This TCR beta chain was found in a study of T-cell reconstitution after alpha-beta-depleted transplantation in children. Study-level results: Day-60 TCRbeta diversity that was high in some patients was derived from surviving recipient T cells and thymic progenitors. Expanded clones from the graft, numbering several hundred, reportedly supplied alpha-beta T cells about two months after transplant. The main origin of T-cell counts and diversity one year after transplant was newly produced T cells.

In this sample, this clonotype turned up a few times. The antigen remains undetermined. The conserved phenylalanine or tryptophan is not found at the CDR3 terminus, so this likely reflects a read error. Germline lookup yields CDR1 SQVTM and CDR2 ANQGSEA. This CDR3 spans 13 amino acids. Trimming removed 7 bases from V and 2 bases from J; junction bases left unmatched: 5. Preparation of the TCRbeta library involved a method that used unique molecular identifiers. TCRdb itself ran the PCR reads through MiXCR, one entry per CDR3 protein. The data hold about 980,000 distinct CDR3 sequences, with 25% to 30% observed a single time.

This sequence joins TRBV29-1 and TRBJ2-7, with TRBD1 matching 10 bases. This TCR was sampled from a boy under two years old who had a stem cell transplant for SCID, so the T cells may come from the graft donor. The material was PBMCs, mostly from graft donor cells, obtained 360 days after TCRalphabeta/CD19-depleted stem cell transplant. As DNA, the CDR3 is TGCAGCGGAGGGACAGGGGAGACCTACGAGCAGTACCTC. Its protein is CSGGTGETYEQYL.